This T cell receptor beta chain was documented in a study of spatial heterogeneity in lung cancer. Germline V gene sequence: CDR1 MNHEY, CDR2 SMNVEV (reference sequence). Trimming pared 1 base from V and 6 bases from J, leaving 10 bases between. This CDR3 comprises 13 residues. This clonotype was counted at least ten times. TCRdb re-derived calls from the 5' RACE reads in MiXCR, one entry per CDR3 protein. The data show more than 65,000 distinct CDR3 sequences, approximately 8.1% seen once. The time point: sample taken at primary tumor resection. Whole RNA came from tumor, nontumor lung or frozen PBMC and was sequenced without being sorted.

The material was PBMCs, obtained at surgery. The source is a male donor with early-stage non-small cell lung cancer. This chain connects TRBV27 to TRBJ2-7, with D hard to call. The CDR3 nucleotides read TGTGCCAGCAGTTTATTGGGGAATTCCGAGCAGTACTTC. This sequence encodes CASSLLGNSEQYF.